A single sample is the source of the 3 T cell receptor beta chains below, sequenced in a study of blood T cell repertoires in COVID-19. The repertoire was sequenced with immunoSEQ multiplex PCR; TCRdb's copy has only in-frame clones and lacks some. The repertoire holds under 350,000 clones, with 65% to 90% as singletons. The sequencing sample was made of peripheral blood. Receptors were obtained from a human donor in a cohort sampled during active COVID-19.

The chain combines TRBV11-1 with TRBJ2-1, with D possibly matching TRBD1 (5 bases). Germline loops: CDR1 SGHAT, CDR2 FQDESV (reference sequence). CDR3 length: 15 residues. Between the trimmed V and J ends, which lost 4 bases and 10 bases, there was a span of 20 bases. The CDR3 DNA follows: TGTGCCAGCAGCTCACCGGGTTCCAGGGTGGGCGAGCAGTTCTTC. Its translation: CASSSPGSRVGEQFF.

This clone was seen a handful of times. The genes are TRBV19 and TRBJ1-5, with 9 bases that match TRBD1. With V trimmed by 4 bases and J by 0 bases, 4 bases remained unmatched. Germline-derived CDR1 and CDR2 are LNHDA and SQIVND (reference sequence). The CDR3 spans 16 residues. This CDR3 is CASSTQGQGSNQPQHF. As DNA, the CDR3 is TGTGCCAGTAGTACCCAGGGACAGGGTAGCAATCAGCCCCAGCATTTT.

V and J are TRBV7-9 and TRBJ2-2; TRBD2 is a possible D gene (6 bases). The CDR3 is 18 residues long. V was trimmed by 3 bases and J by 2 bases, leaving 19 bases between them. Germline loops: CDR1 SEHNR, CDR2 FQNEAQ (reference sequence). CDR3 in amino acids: CASSFLDLGRTNTGELFF. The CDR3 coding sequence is TGTGCCAGCAGCTTTTTGGACTTAGGGAGGACAAACACCGGGGAGCTGTTTTTT.